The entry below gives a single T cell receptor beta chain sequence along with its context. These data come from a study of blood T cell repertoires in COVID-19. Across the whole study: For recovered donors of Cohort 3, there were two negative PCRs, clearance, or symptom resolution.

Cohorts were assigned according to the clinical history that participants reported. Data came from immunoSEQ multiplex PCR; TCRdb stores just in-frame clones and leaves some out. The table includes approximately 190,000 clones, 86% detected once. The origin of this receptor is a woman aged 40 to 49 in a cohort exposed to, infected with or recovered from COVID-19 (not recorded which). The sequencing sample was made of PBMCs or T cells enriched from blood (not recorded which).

In DNA form, the CDR3 reads TGTGCCAGCAGCTCGTCACTAGCGGGAGGGCCCGATACCTCCTACGAGCAGTACTTC. This translates into CASSSSLAGGPDTSYEQYF. The chain is built from TRBV7-6 and TRBJ2-7; 13 positions match TRBD2. This CDR3 region has 19 residues. V dropped 4 bases and J dropped 0; count of bases not matched to a gene: 12. Germline V gene lookup returns CDR1 SGHVS and CDR2 FNYEAQ.